What follows are 9 T cell receptor beta chains derived from one specimen sequenced in a study. TCRdb passed the RT-PCR reads through MiXCR, listing each CDR3 protein once. Of 650,000 to 800,000 distinct CDR3 sequences in the sample, around 14% were seen once. The sequencing input was memory CD4+ T cells from blood. These receptors all stem from a female donor in good health, serving as a healthy control.

This clonotype came up many times. V usage is TRBV7-2 and J usage is TRBJ1-1; tentative D call: TRBD1 (6 bases). The V end was cut by 1 base, the J end by 4 bases, with 10 bases between. The CDR3 extends over 14 amino acids. The germline gives CDR1 SGHTA, CDR2 FQGNSA. CDR3 in amino acids: CASSLVQGGTEAFF. CDR3 coding DNA: TGTGCCAGCAGCTTAGTACAGGGTGGCACTGAAGCTTTCTTT.

A note on this clonotype: The junction differs from germline at one of its ends, possibly a read error. The chain links TRBV12-3 or TRBV12-4 to TRBJ2-4; TRBD1 is a possible D gene (6 bases). The CDR3 is made up of 13 amino acids. The CDR3 DNA reads TGTGCCAGCAGTTTTGCGGACAGAAACGTTCAGTACTTC. Residues: CASSFADRNVQYF.

In this sample, this clonotype turned up a few times. The rearrangement uses TRBV30 and TRBJ2-1; D uncertain. Germline assignment: CDR1 GTSNPN and CDR2 SVGIG (reference sequence). The CDR3 is made up of 14 amino acids. V was pared by 3 bases and J by 6 bases, with 15 bases between. For the CDR3, the DNA is TGTGCCTGGAGAAGGGTCCCGCGGCGCAATGAGCAGTTCTTC. Translating it yields CAWRRVPRRNEQFF.

This clonotype was seen a handful of times. CDR3 in DNA: TGTGCCAGCAGCGTGTTAAGCGGGAGATCGTACAATGAGCAGTTCTTC. Protein sequence: CASSVLSGRSYNEQFF. The J gene is TRBJ2-1, the V gene TRBV9; 8 bases are a match to TRBD2. The V and J ends lost 2 bases and 4 bases, in that order; junction bases with no gene match: 8. Germline CDR1 and CDR2: SGDLS and YYNGEE. The CDR3 totals 16 residues.

This clonotype was counted only a few times. The gene calls are TRBV5-1 and TRBJ2-1; 9 positions match TRBD2. Germline V lookup: CDR1 SGHRS, CDR2 YFSETQ. The CDR3 loop spans 13 amino acids. With V trimmed by 0 bases and J by 10 bases, 2 bases remained unmatched. CDR3 nucleotide sequence: TGCGCCAGCAGCTTGGAGCGGGGGGTGGAGCAGTTCTTC. The encoded protein is CASSLERGVEQFF.

This clonotype was seen ten or more times. V and J are TRBV18 and TRBJ2-7, with D unresolved. V dropped 5 bases and J dropped 3 bases, with 11 bases sitting between them. This CDR3 is built from 13 residues. Germline V gives CDR1 KGHSH, CDR2 LQKENI. CDR3 nucleotide sequence: TGTGCCAGCTCAGCCGACGGGTACTACGAGCAGTACTTC. It codes for CASSADGYYEQYF. Based on the CDR3 plus reference TRBV18 and TRBJ2-7, the full variable domain is NAGVMQNPRHLVRRRGQEARLRCSPMKGHSHVYWYRQLPEEGLKFMVYLQKENIIDESGMPKERFSAEFPKEGPSILRIQQVVRGDSAAYFCASSADGYYEQYFGPGTRLTVT.

This CDR3 is CASSQRQGGEETQYF. In DNA, the CDR3 is TGCGCCAGCAGCCAGCGACAGGGAGGGGAAGAGACCCAGTACTTC. V and J are TRBV5-1 and TRBJ2-5; D could derive from TRBD1 or TRBD2 (7 bases each). This CDR3 region has 15 residues. In germline, CDR1 is SGHRS, CDR2 YFSETQ. Trimming cost V 4 bases and J 3 bases, with 16 bases left between them.

There are a few counts of this clonotype. The chain joins TRBV6-5 to TRBJ1-3; a possible D gene is TRBD1 (6 bases). The CDR3 consists of 14 residues. The germline V and J ends were trimmed by 7 bases and 4 bases, with 14 bases remaining between them. Germline V gives CDR1 MNHEY, CDR2 SVGAGI. The CDR3 nucleotides read TGTGCCAGCAAAAGGGGGTCCACGGGAAACACCATATATTTT. This codes for CASKRGSTGNTIYF.

The rearrangement uses TRBV6-5 and TRBJ2-7; maybe TRBD1 (5 bases). V gave up 7 bases and J gave up 2 bases, with 12 bases separating them. CDR3 length: 13 residues. Germline assignment: CDR1 MNHEY and CDR2 SVGAGI. CDR3 in DNA: TGTGCCAGCACCCTCCCAGGGACCTACGAGCAGTACTTC. The encoded protein is CASTLPGTYEQYF.